Presented here are 24 T cell receptor beta chains from one specimen sequenced in a study of blood T cell repertoires in COVID-19. Measured with immunoSEQ multiplex PCR; TCRdb has only the in-frame clones, and not every one. The sample shows 300,000 to 400,000 clones, about nine tenths of them seen only once. Source material: peripheral blood. The receptors derive from a woman in her 30s with COVID-19, enrolled during active disease.

This sequence joins TRBV20-1 and TRBJ1-5; weak D call: TRBD1 (5 bases). Trimming took 6 bases from V and 1 from J, leaving 16 bases between them. Germline values: CDR1 DFQATT, CDR2 SNEGSKA (reference sequence). The CDR3 runs 15 residues. DNA of the CDR3: TGCAGTGCCAGTCAGGGTAGATTAAGCAATCAGCCCCAGCATTTT. Translating it yields CSASQGRLSNQPQHF.

The chain joins TRBV5-1 to TRBJ1-1, with D tentatively TRBD1 (5 bases). The CDR3 covers 15 residues. Germline values: CDR1 SGHRS, CDR2 YFSETQ. Trimming left V 2 bases short and J 5 bases short, with 16 bases between. The CDR3 reads CASSFLGAAGTEAFF. CDR3 sequence (DNA): TGCGCCAGCAGCTTTTTGGGTGCGGCAGGGACTGAAGCTTTCTTT.

This clone was picked up a small number of times. This chain uses TRBV20-1 with TRBJ1-1; the D is unclear. The length of the CDR3 is 14 residues. With 3 bases removed from V and 7 bases from J, the gap between germline ends came to 18 bases. The germline V gene has CDR1 DFQATT and CDR2 SNEGSKA (reference sequence). As DNA, the CDR3 is TGCAGTGCTAGTATGGATCCCGCAGGACTTGAAGCTTTCTTT. This translates into CSASMDPAGLEAFF.

CDR3 in DNA: TGTGCCACCAGCACGACAGGTACCGGGACAGGGCTGGTGGTTCGAGCTTTCTTT. It translates to CATSTTGTGTGLVVRAFF. The chain uses TRBV15 and TRBJ1-1; TRBD1 aligns across 9 bases. The CDR3 sequence is 18 residues long. The germline gives CDR1 LNHNV, CDR2 YYDKDF (reference sequence). V lost 4 bases to trimming and J lost 10 bases; unmatched junction nucleotides: 22.

The chain uses TRBV6-5 and TRBJ2-4; 7 bases match TRBD2. The V and J ends lost 8 bases and 7 bases, in that order; junction bases with no gene match: 8. Germline CDR1 and CDR2: MNHEY and SVGAGI. This CDR3 is 13 amino acids long. The CDR3 bases are TGTGCCAGCGGGGGGGTCTCTGGGAACATTCAGTACTTC. It yields the protein CASGGVSGNIQYF.

This clone was observed a few times. This chain joins TRBV30 and TRBJ2-7; the D gene is possibly TRBD2 (6 bases). V lost 3 bases and J 7 bases, leaving 16 bases between the germline ends. The CDR3 runs 13 residues. Germline-derived CDR1 and CDR2 are GTSNPN and SVGIG (reference sequence). The DNA of the CDR3 is TGTGCCTGGAGGGAGGGGCCCTCTCGGGAGCAGTACTTC. Residues: CAWREGPSREQYF. Looking up the rest from reference TRBV30 and TRBJ2-7 gives the full variable domain: SQTIHQWPATLVQPVGSPLSLECTVEGTSNPNLYWYRQAAGRGLQLLFYSVGIGQISSEVPQNLSASRPQDRQFILSSKKLLLSDSGFYLCAWREGPSREQYFGPGTRLTVT.

The rearrangement joins TRBV4-1 to TRBJ2-3; TRBD2 matches at 8 bases. Trimming cost V 0 bases and J 5 bases; bases outside gene matches: 10. Germline CDR1 MGHRA, CDR2 YSYEKL. The CDR3 spans 17 residues. The CDR3 DNA is TGCGCCAGCAGCCAAGAGTTGCGGGGGGTCTCATTAGATACGCAGTATTTT. This encodes CASSQELRGVSLDTQYF.

This clone occurred a few times. The V call is TRBV6-6, the J call TRBJ2-1; no definite D call. The CDR3 covers 12 residues. In germline, CDR1 is MNHNY, CDR2 SVGAGI (reference sequence). Deletions cut 2 bases from V and 8 bases from J, with 7 bases between. The CDR3 region is CASSYGVDEQFF. CDR3 nucleotide sequence: TGTGCCAGCAGTTACGGAGTAGATGAGCAGTTCTTC.

The chain joins TRBV5-1 to TRBJ1-3; tentatively, D is TRBD1 (5 bases). V lost 4 bases and J lost 2, with 13 bases in between. Germline assignment: CDR1 SGHRS and CDR2 YFSETQ. The CDR3 loop spans 15 amino acids. The CDR3 nucleotides read TGCGCCAGCAGCCCAGGGCCTTCAACTGGAAACACCATATATTTT. This encodes CASSPGPSTGNTIYF.

The chain employs TRBV6-5 and TRBJ1-6; tentative D call: TRBD1 (5 bases). Per the germline V gene, CDR1 is MNHEY and CDR2 is SVGAGI. This CDR3 region has 13 residues. Trimming pared 6 bases from V and 13 bases from J, leaving 16 bases between. CDR3: CASSPTRQTPLHF. CDR3 nucleotides: TGTGCCAGCAGCCCAACCAGACAGACGCCCCTCCACTTT.

The rearrangement joins TRBV4-2 to TRBJ1-4; 9 positions match TRBD1. CDR1 LGHNA and CDR2 YNFKEQ come from the germline V gene. The CDR3 consists of 17 residues. Germline trimming cut 1 base from V and 9 bases from J; bases unmatched to any gene: 12. The CDR3: CASSQARGDRDGKKLFF. CDR3 coding DNA: TGTGCCAGCAGCCAAGCTAGGGGGGACAGGGATGGGAAAAAACTGTTTTTT.

The chain uses TRBV6-5 and TRBJ2-7; 12 nucleotides match TRBD2. V trimming: 9 bases; J trimming: 4 bases; junction bases outside the gene matches: 7. The CDR3 loop spans 14 amino acids. CDR1 is MNHEY and CDR2 is SVGAGI in the germline V gene. CDR3 in amino acids: CASRTSGAFYEQYV. DNA of the CDR3: TGTGCCAGTAGGACTAGCGGGGCCTTTTACGAGCAGTACGTC.

The V and J genes are TRBV18 and TRBJ1-3; TRBD1 might be the D (6 bases). The V end was cut by 1 base, the J end by 2 bases, with 15 bases between. The CDR3 length is 17 residues. The V gene's germline CDR1 is KGHSH and CDR2 LQKENI. CDR3 bases: TGTGCCAGCTCACCACTCGACAGGCAGGAGGCTGGAAACACCATATATTTT. Its translation: CASSPLDRQEAGNTIYF. Full variable domain (rest looked up from reference TRBV18 and TRBJ1-3): NAGVMQNPRHLVRRRGQEARLRCSPMKGHSHVYWYRQLPEEGLKFMVYLQKENIIDESGMPKERFSAEFPKEGPSILRIQQVVRGDSAAYFCASSPLDRQEAGNTIYFGEGSWLTVV.

This clone has just one count. The J gene is TRBJ1-2, the V gene TRBV6-5, with D tentatively TRBD1 (5 bases). Between the trimmed V and J ends, which lost 7 bases and 2 bases, there was a span of 17 bases. The CDR3 extends over 15 amino acids. Germline CDR1 MNHEY, CDR2 SVGAGI. The DNA of the CDR3 is TGTGCCAGCAACCGTCGCGCAGGGTCCAACTATGGCTACACCTTC. Translating gives CASNRRAGSNYGYTF.

The rearrangement joins TRBV14 to TRBJ2-1; maybe TRBD2 (6 bases). Germline lookup yields CDR1 SGHDN and CDR2 FVKESK. V was shortened by 2 bases and J by 7 bases, with 12 bases between the two germline ends. This CDR3 comprises 14 residues. CDR3 amino acids: CASSQRGRPNEQFF. CDR3 DNA: TGTGCCAGCAGCCAACGGGGGAGGCCGAATGAGCAGTTCTTC.

The V call is TRBV28, the J call TRBJ1-5, with D possibly being TRBD1 (6 bases). In germline, CDR1 is MDHEN, CDR2 SYDVKM. The CDR3 is 15 residues long. The V and J ends lost 2 bases and 0 bases respectively, with 8 bases between them. This chain's CDR3 is CASSLDRYSNQPQHF. The DNA of the CDR3 is TGTGCCAGCAGTTTAGACAGGTATAGCAATCAGCCCCAGCATTTT.

The chain has TRBV12-5 and TRBJ1-5; TRBD1 might be the D (5 bases). The CDR3 has 17 residues. Germline V gene data show CDR1 as LGHNT and CDR2 as FRNRAP. Trimming stripped 4 bases from V and 5 bases from J, with 21 bases between. CDR3 in DNA: TGTGCTAGTGGTTCCACCCTCGACAGCTACTCGGATCAGCCCCAGCATTTT. Translation: CASGSTLDSYSDQPQHF.

The V gene is TRBV30, the J gene TRBJ1-5, with unresolved D. The CDR3 spans 13 residues. The ends were cut back, 0 bases at V and 0 bases at J, with 3 bases in the middle. Looked up from germline, CDR1 is GTSNPN and CDR2 is SVGIG (reference sequence). This CDR3 is CAWSVSSNQPQHF. In DNA, the CDR3 is TGTGCCTGGAGTGTCTCTAGCAATCAGCCCCAGCATTTT.

This chain uses TRBV10-2 with TRBJ1-2; D uncertain. Germline lookup yields CDR1 WSHSY and CDR2 SAAADI. V lost 0 bases and J lost 6, with 14 bases in between. This CDR3 region has 15 residues. The CDR3 protein is CASSESTPGPDGYTF. The CDR3 region has the DNA TGCGCCAGCAGTGAGTCGACTCCGGGTCCGGATGGCTACACCTTC.

The chain combines TRBV5-4 with TRBJ1-2, with D possibly being TRBD1 (5 bases). Germline V lookup: CDR1 SGHNT, CDR2 YYREEE (reference sequence). The CDR3 is 16 amino acids. Trimming took off 3 bases at V and 2 bases at J, with 17 bases between the two ends. CDR3 loop: CASSSEPGPGNYGYTF. The CDR3, as DNA: TGTGCCAGCAGCTCCGAACCAGGGCCGGGCAACTATGGCTACACCTTC.

V is TRBV6-4 and J is TRBJ2-3; 7 nucleotides agree with TRBD1. Germline CDR1 and CDR2: MRHNA and SNTAGT. The junction had 5 bases not matched to a gene; V was cut back by 3 bases and J by 2 bases. The CDR3 loop spans 15 amino acids. The CDR3 region has the DNA TGTGCCAGCAGTGAGACAGGGACCAACACAGATACGCAGTATTTT. As protein: CASSETGTNTDTQYF.

About this clone: One junction end disagrees with the germline gene, perhaps due to a read error. This sequence joins TRBV4-3 and TRBJ2-7, with 8 bases that match TRBD2. The CDR3 loop spans 17 amino acids. CDR1 and CDR2 from the germline V gene are LGHNA and YSLEER. CDR3 protein: CPSSPRGGDPPKVEQYF. The CDR3, as DNA: TGCCCCAGCAGCCCCCGGGGGGGGGATCCGCCAAAGGTGGAGCAGTACTTC.

The J gene is TRBJ1-5, the V gene TRBV6-2 or TRBV6-3; tentatively, D is TRBD1 (6 bases). Trimming cost V 2 bases and J 2 bases, with 16 bases left between them. Germline values: CDR1 MNHEY, CDR2 SVGEGT. The CDR3 spans 17 residues. The CDR3 reads CASSYRRGQSGNQPQHF. In DNA form, the CDR3 reads TGTGCCAGCAGTTACCGACGAGGACAGTCTGGCAATCAGCCCCAGCATTTT.

The sample holds one count of this clone. The chain uses TRBV6-1 and TRBJ1-2, with D possibly TRBD1 on 6 matching bases. This CDR3 region has 14 residues. V was pared by 3 bases and J by 4 bases, with 12 bases between. Germline CDR1 MNHNS, CDR2 SASEGT. The CDR3: CASSDPRQAYGYTF. CDR3 bases: TGTGCCAGCAGTGACCCAAGACAGGCCTATGGCTACACCTTC.